Listed below are T cell receptor beta chains from one sample, sequenced in a study of T cell responses to AZD1222 COVID-19 vaccine. Repertoires were generated with immunoSEQ multiplex PCR, while TCRdb's copy carries only in-frame clones and drops some. The sample has some 25,000 clones; 86% are singletons. The sequencing here drew on peripheral blood, taken 28 days after the second AZD1222 dose. The receptors derive from an adult who received the AZD1222 COVID-19 vaccine. Each CDR3 is given with its conserved first and last residue. Fields, in order: clone size, D gene, V gene, J gene, CDR3 DNA, CDR3 protein. The D gene is left open where the match is weak. For some rows the clone size is stated as once, few or many, or as a class when expanded; others skip it.

>-|TRBD1|TRBV24-1|TRBJ2-5
TGTGCCACCAGTGAAGGACAGGTATCGACCCGGGAGACCCAGTACTTC
CATSEGQVSTRETQYF
>-|TRBD2|TRBV7-3|TRBJ2-2
TGTGCCAGCAGACTCGGGGTAGCGGGAAACACCGGGGAGCTGTTTTTT
CASRLGVAGNTGELFF
>-|-|TRBV24-1|TRBJ1-2
TGTGCCACCAGTACCGGGACACAAAACTATGGCTACACCTTC
CATSTGTQNYGYTF
>-|TRBD2|TRBV9|TRBJ2-5
TGTGCCAGCAGCCGTAGGTGGGCGGGGGGCCAAGAGACCCAGTACTTC
CASSRRWAGGQETQYF
>-|TRBD2|TRBV3-1/TRBV3-2|TRBJ2-2
TGTGCCAGCTCCGGGGGGGTTCACGGGGAGCTGTTTTTT
CASSGGVHGELFF
>-|-|TRBV5-5|TRBJ1-1
TGTGCCAGCAGCCCAGCGGACAGCACCTTGAACACTGAAGCTTTCTTT
CASSPADSTLNTEAFF
>once|-|TRBV7-2|TRBJ1-4
TGTGCCAGCAGCTTCTCGGGGGTTCATGAAAAACTGTTTTTT
CASSFSGVHEKLFF
>once|-|TRBV24-1|TRBJ1-6
TGTGCCACCAGTGAAAGGACGGATTCACCCCTCCACTTT
CATSERTDSPLHF
>-|TRBD1|TRBV4-1|TRBJ2-5
TGCGCCAGCAGCCAACTGTATCTCCGGGACAGGGGCGCGGAGACCCAGTACTTC
CASSQLYLRDRGAETQYF
>-|TRBD1|TRBV7-6|TRBJ2-7
TGTGCCAGCAGGGCCGGGACAGGGGCCTCCTACGAGCAGTACTTC
CASRAGTGASYEQYF
>-|-|TRBV11-3|TRBJ2-3
TGTGCCAGCAGCTTAGTAGGCGACTCCACAGATACGCAGTATTTT
CASSLVGDSTDTQYF
>few|TRBD1|TRBV5-8|TRBJ1-2
TGTGCCAGCAGCTTGGGACAGGGCGATGGCTACACCTTC
CASSLGQGDGYTF
>-|-|TRBV7-9|TRBJ1-2
TGTGCCAGCAGCTTTGACGACTATGGCTACACCTTC
CASSFDDYGYTF
>-|-|TRBV27|TRBJ2-7
TGTGCCAGCTTTCTCCCAAAGCACGAGCAGTACTTC
CASFLPKHEQYF
>-|-|TRBV15|TRBJ1-5
TGTGCCACCAGCAGAGTCTCCCCAAATCAGCCCCAGCATTTT
CATSRVSPNQPQHF
>-|-|TRBV7-2|TRBJ2-2
TGTGCCAGCAGCTTAGTGCGGGTAGCCGGGGAGCTGTTTTTT
CASSLVRVAGELFF
>-|-|TRBV20-1|TRBJ2-1
TGCAGTGCTAGAGGTGAACTCCTTCTGTTCTTC
CSARGELLLFF
>-|TRBD1|TRBV28|TRBJ1-5
TGTGCCAGCAGTAACAGGGGGGCTCAGCCCCAGCATTTT
CASSNRGAQPQHF
>-|TRBD1|TRBV5-1|TRBJ1-3
TGCGCCAGCAGCCCGGGACAGGGGGCTTTATCTGGAAACACCATATATTTT
CASSPGQGALSGNTIYF
>-|-|TRBV7-3|TRBJ2-5
TGTGCCAGCAGCTTAGGTTTCCGAGAGACCCAGTACTTC
CASSLGFRETQYF
>-|TRBD1|TRBV5-1|TRBJ2-7
TGCGCCAGCAGCAGAGGGACAGGGGGCTACGAGCAGTACTTC
CASSRGTGGYEQYF
>-|-|TRBV6-5|TRBJ1-1
TGTGCCAGCAGCCCAAGGGGAATGAACACTGAAGCTTTCTTT
CASSPRGMNTEAFF
>-|-|TRBV9|TRBJ2-2
TGTGCCAGCAGCGTAGGAGTGGGGTCGAACACCGGGGAGCTGTTTTTT
CASSVGVGSNTGELFF
>-|-|TRBV5-4|TRBJ2-5
TGTGCCAGCAGCTCCGGACAGATTGAAGAGACCCAGTACTTC
CASSSGQIEETQYF
>-|-|TRBV3-1/TRBV3-2|TRBJ2-1
TGTGCCAGCAGCCTAAACAGGGTTTACAATGAGCAGTTCTTC
CASSLNRVYNEQFF
>-|TRBD1|TRBV18|TRBJ1-4
TGTGCCAGCTCACCGGGTGCCACAGGGGCTGGGGAAAAACTGTTTTTT
CASSPGATGAGEKLFF
>once|-|TRBV5-1|TRBJ2-5
TGCGCCAGCAGCTTGGGGACCGGACAAGAGACCCAGTACTTC
CASSLGTGQETQYF
>-|-|TRBV4-1|TRBJ1-1
TGCGCCAGCAGCCAAGATTCGGGTCGGCGCATGAACACTGAAGCTTTCTTT
CASSQDSGRRMNTEAFF
>few|TRBD1|TRBV27|TRBJ2-7
TGTGCCAGCAGTTTACCGACGACAGGGGGTTCCTACGAGCAGTACTTC
CASSLPTTGGSYEQYF
>once|TRBD2|TRBV5-1|TRBJ2-5
TGCGCCAGCAGTCCCGCTAGCGGGGGGGGGACCCAGTACTTC
CASSPASGGGTQYF
>-|-|TRBV3-1/TRBV3-2|TRBJ1-5
TGTGCCAGCAGCCGCCTGATGGGGCGGAATCAGCCCCAGCATTTT
CASSRLMGRNQPQHF
>-|-|TRBV6-5|TRBJ2-5
TGTGCCAGCAGTTACCTTCAGGGGGAGACCCAGTACTTC
CASSYLQGETQYF
>-|-|TRBV11-2|TRBJ2-7
TGTGCCAGCAGCTTAAGTGACGGAGGCTACGAGCAGTACTTC
CASSLSDGGYEQYF
>-|-|TRBV6-6|TRBJ1-5
TGTGCCAGCAGTTACTCTGTACAGGGCAATCAGCCCCAGCATTTT
CASSYSVQGNQPQHF
>-|-|TRBV28|TRBJ1-2
TGTGCCAGCAGTTTCAGGGACCTCGCTAACTATGGCTACACCTTC
CASSFRDLANYGYTF
>-|-|TRBV7-9|TRBJ1-1
TGTGCCAGCAGCTTAGATGCAGGGGAAAGGCACACTGAAGCTTTCTTT
CASSLDAGERHTEAFF
>-|-|TRBV27|TRBJ2-3
TGTGCCACCTCCCGACAGGTCTTAGGCACAGATACGCAGTATTTT
CATSRQVLGTDTQYF
>hyperexpanded|TRBD2|TRBV7-8|TRBJ2-7
TGTGCCAGCAGCTTAGGGCGACTAGCGGGCGCCGAGCAGTACTTC
CASSLGRLAGAEQYF
>-|TRBD1|TRBV6-5|TRBJ1-6
TGTGCCAGCAGTTGGGGACAGGGTTCACCCCTCCACTTT
CASSWGQGSPLHF
>-|TRBD1|TRBV18|TRBJ1-6
TGTGCCAGCTCACCACAGGACAGGCACGGTTCACCCCTCCACTTT
CASSPQDRHGSPLHF
>-|TRBD2|TRBV3-1/TRBV3-2|TRBJ2-7
TGTGCCAGCAGCCAAGGCGGACTAGCGGGGGGCCCCTACGAGCAGTACTTC
CASSQGGLAGGPYEQYF
>-|-|TRBV28|TRBJ1-5
TGTGCCAGCAGCCTCCCGGTGAGCAATCAGCCCCAGCATTTT
CASSLPVSNQPQHF
>-|-|TRBV10-1|TRBJ1-2
TGCGCCAGCAGTGATCTGGTCAACTATGGCTACACCTTC
CASSDLVNYGYTF
>-|-|TRBV14|TRBJ1-1
TGTGCCAGCAGCCTCATGGTTGACACTGAAGCTTTCTTT
CASSLMVDTEAFF
>-|TRBD2|TRBV7-3|TRBJ2-7
TGTGCCAGCAGTCTCGGGGGGGCCGACGAGCAGTACTTC
CASSLGGADEQYF
>-|-|TRBV20-1|TRBJ1-6
TGCAGTGCTAGTCTGGATATGCATTCACCCCTCCACTTT
CSASLDMHSPLHF
>-|-|TRBV9|TRBJ2-1
TGTGCCAGCAGCGCCCGGTCTAGCTCAAACAATGAGCAGTTCTTC
CASSARSSSNNEQFF
>-|TRBD1|TRBV24-1|TRBJ2-2
TGTGCCACCACCGGGACAGGGACCCCCGGGGAGCTGTTTTTT
CATTGTGTPGELFF
>-|-|TRBV18|TRBJ2-7
TGTGCCAGCTCACCAGAGGGCTACGAGCAGTACTTC
CASSPEGYEQYF
>-|-|TRBV5-4|TRBJ1-4
TGTGCCAGCATGAAGGACAGTAATGAAAAACTGTTTTTT
CASMKDSNEKLFF
>few|-|TRBV2|TRBJ1-1
TGTGCCAGCAGCGCCCCGGACGTGAACACTGAAGCTTTCTTT
CASSAPDVNTEAFF
>-|-|TRBV11-2|TRBJ2-3
TGTGCCAGCACCGGGACTAGCACAGATACGCAGTATTTT
CASTGTSTDTQYF
>-|TRBD2|TRBV5-4|TRBJ2-2
TGTGCCAGCAGCTCTGGGGCTAGCGGGGCGAACACCGGGGAGCTGTTTTTT
CASSSGASGANTGELFF
>-|-|TRBV4-1|TRBJ1-1
TGCGCCAGCAGCCAAGATAGTCTGGGGTACACTGAAGCTTTCTTT
CASSQDSLGYTEAFF